The clone carrying this T cell receptor beta chain was counted once. Its specificity is unknown. Some clones are missing from TCRdb's copy, which holds only in-frame ones; the method was immunoSEQ multiplex PCR. The table shows tens of thousands of clones, with around 80% occurring only once. The data belong to a study of a mutant IDH1 vaccine in newly diagnosed glioma. This CDR3 region has 17 residues. The germline CDR1 and CDR2 sequences are SGHTS and YDEGEE. As to time point: week 23, last vaccination. Vaccinated patients received 300 ug of mutant IDH1 20-mer peptide per dose, with topical imiquimod.

This chain uses TRBV5-8 with TRBJ2-6; D uncertain. The source was PBMCs, collected from a glioma patient whose treatment included an IDH1 peptide vaccine. This receptor was identified in a middle-aged man with glioma. CDR3 loop: CALRAGRFRSGANVLTF. CDR3 DNA: TGTGCTCTACGTGCAGGCAGGTTCAGGTCAGGGGCCAACGTCCTGACTTTC.